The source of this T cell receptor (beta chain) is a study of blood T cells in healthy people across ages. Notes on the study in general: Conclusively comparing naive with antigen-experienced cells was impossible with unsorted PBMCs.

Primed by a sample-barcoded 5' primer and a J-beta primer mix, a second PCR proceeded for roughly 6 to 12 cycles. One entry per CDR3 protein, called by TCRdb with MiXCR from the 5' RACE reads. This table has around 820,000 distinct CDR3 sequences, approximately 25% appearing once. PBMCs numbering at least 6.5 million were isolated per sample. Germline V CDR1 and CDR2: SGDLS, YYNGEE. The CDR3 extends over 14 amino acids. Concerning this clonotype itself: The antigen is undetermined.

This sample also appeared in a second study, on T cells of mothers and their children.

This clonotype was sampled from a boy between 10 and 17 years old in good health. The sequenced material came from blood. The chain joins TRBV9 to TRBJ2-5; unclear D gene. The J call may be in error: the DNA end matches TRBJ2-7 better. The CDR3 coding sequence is TGTGCCAGCAGCGTACTGGCAGCGATGGGCGAGCAGTACTTC. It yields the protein CASSVLAAMGEQYF.